The TCR beta chain under discussion was sequenced for a study of T-cell memory formation after mild COVID-19. TCRdb analysed the 5' RACE reads with MiXCR anew, one entry per CDR3 protein. The data contain 300,000 to 350,000 distinct CDR3 sequences, roughly 15% of them singletons. From germline, CDR1 is SGHTA and CDR2 FQGNSA. CDR3 size: 14 residues. V was clipped by 6 bases and J by 4 bases; unmatched bases: 9. V usage is TRBV7-2 and J usage is TRBJ2-7; TRBD2 aligns across 7 bases. This sequence originates from a man aged 18 to 30 who had mild COVID-19 (a few samples of this study predate the infection). Cell type and time point are not known. The sequencing input was PBMCs or a T cell subset sorted from them (not recorded which). The CDR3 DNA reads TGTGCCAGCAGTTCGGTGGGCGGGAGATACGAGCAGTACTTC. This sequence encodes CASSSVGGRYEQYF.